Listed below are T cell receptor beta chains from one sample, sequenced in a study of T cell responses to AZD1222 COVID-19 vaccine. Libraries were prepared by immunoSEQ multiplex PCR; TCRdb keeps only in-frame clonotypes and omits some of them. The sample carries 120,000 to 150,000 clones, approximately 86% recorded once. The sample consisted of peripheral blood, taken on day 0 of AZD1222 vaccination. The receptors derive from an adult in good health. The CDR3 runs from the conserved cysteine through the conserved F or W. The D gene is left open where the match is weak. Rows may omit the clone size; those that give it use once, few, many or a size class.

abundance: once; j_gene: TRBJ1-1; v_gene: TRBV19; d_gene: TRBD1; CDR3nt: TGTGCCAGTAGTTCACAGGGGTTGAACACTGAAGCTTTCTTT; CDR3aa: CASSSQGLNTEAFF
abundance: .; j_gene: TRBJ1-3; v_gene: TRBV6-5; d_gene: .; CDR3nt: TGTGCCAGCAGTCTACAGGCTGGAAACACCATATATTTT; CDR3aa: CASSLQAGNTIYF
abundance: .; j_gene: TRBJ2-1; v_gene: TRBV7-2; d_gene: .; CDR3nt: TGTGCCAGCAGCACCTACAATGAGCAGTTCTTC; CDR3aa: CASSTYNEQFF
abundance: .; j_gene: TRBJ2-5; v_gene: TRBV29-1; d_gene: TRBD2; CDR3nt: TGCAGCGTTGACGGGACTAGCGGGAGGTTCTGGGAGACCCAGTACTTC; CDR3aa: CSVDGTSGRFWETQYF
abundance: .; j_gene: TRBJ1-1; v_gene: TRBV23-1; d_gene: TRBD1; CDR3nt: TGCGCCAGCAGTCAAGGGGACAGCCACATGAACACTGAAGCTTTCTTT; CDR3aa: CASSQGDSHMNTEAFF
abundance: .; j_gene: TRBJ1-1; v_gene: TRBV7-9; d_gene: .; CDR3nt: TGTGCCAGCAGCTCGCAGGGACTAAGGGACACTGAAGCTTTCTTT; CDR3aa: CASSSQGLRDTEAFF
abundance: few; j_gene: TRBJ1-2; v_gene: TRBV11-1; d_gene: .; CDR3nt: TGTGCCAGCAGCGAAAAAGGCAGGGGATCGGGCGGCTACACCTTC; CDR3aa: CASSEKGRGSGGYTF
abundance: .; j_gene: TRBJ1-5; v_gene: TRBV6-5; d_gene: .; CDR3nt: TGTGCCAGCAGTTCACAGGGTGGAAGGGCGCATCAGCCCCAGCATTTT; CDR3aa: CASSSQGGRAHQPQHF
abundance: once; j_gene: TRBJ1-2; v_gene: TRBV2; d_gene: .; CDR3nt: TGTGCCACTGGGGGAGGATCAGGCAACTATGATGGCTACACCTTC; CDR3aa: CATGGGSGNYDGYTF
abundance: .; j_gene: TRBJ2-3; v_gene: TRBV29-1; d_gene: TRBD1; CDR3nt: TGCAGCGTTGAGGTAGGACAGGGACCCCCACAGTATTTT; CDR3aa: CSVEVGQGPPQYF
abundance: .; j_gene: TRBJ2-3; v_gene: TRBV28; d_gene: .; CDR3nt: TGTGCCAGCCGATCGGGATGGGGGGCGGGACCCACAGATACGCAGTATTTT; CDR3aa: CASRSGWGAGPTDTQYF
abundance: .; j_gene: TRBJ2-5; v_gene: TRBV28; d_gene: .; CDR3nt: TGTGCCAGCAGTTTATCTCAGCTACAAGAGACCCAGTACTTC; CDR3aa: CASSLSQLQETQYF
abundance: .; j_gene: TRBJ2-7; v_gene: TRBV20-1; d_gene: .; CDR3nt: TGCAGTGCTAGTAAAGGGGCGCTTCCCGAGCAGTACTTC; CDR3aa: CSASKGALPEQYF
abundance: .; j_gene: TRBJ2-3; v_gene: TRBV29-1; d_gene: TRBD1; CDR3nt: TGCAGCGTCGACGGACAGGGCACAGATACGCAGTATTTT; CDR3aa: CSVDGQGTDTQYF
abundance: .; j_gene: TRBJ2-7; v_gene: TRBV19; d_gene: .; CDR3nt: TGTGCCAGTAGTATTGGTGCGGGGAGGTCCTACGAGCAGTACTTC; CDR3aa: CASSIGAGRSYEQYF
abundance: .; j_gene: TRBJ1-1; v_gene: TRBV30; d_gene: .; CDR3nt: TGTGCCTGGGAGAGAGGAATGGACACTGAAGCTTTCTTT; CDR3aa: CAWERGMDTEAFF
abundance: .; j_gene: TRBJ1-4; v_gene: TRBV9; d_gene: .; CDR3nt: TGTGCCAGCAGCGTAGGTCCAGCCGCAACTAATGAAAAACTGTTTTTT; CDR3aa: CASSVGPAATNEKLFF
abundance: .; j_gene: TRBJ1-2; v_gene: TRBV5-1; d_gene: .; CDR3nt: TGCGCCAGCAGCTTGGCCTCACGAGACGGCTACACCTTC; CDR3aa: CASSLASRDGYTF
abundance: .; j_gene: TRBJ2-1; v_gene: TRBV3-1/TRBV3-2; d_gene: .; CDR3nt: TGTGCCAGCAGCCAAGACCTTGACGGCTACAATGAGCAGTTCTTC; CDR3aa: CASSQDLDGYNEQFF
abundance: .; j_gene: TRBJ2-1; v_gene: TRBV6-4; d_gene: .; CDR3nt: TGTGCCAGCAGTGAGAAGGGTTACTCCTACAATGAGCAGTTCTTC; CDR3aa: CASSEKGYSYNEQFF
abundance: .; j_gene: TRBJ2-1; v_gene: TRBV15; d_gene: TRBD2; CDR3nt: TGTGCCACCCCCCCTGGGGCTAGCGGGAGCTCTAATGAGCAGTTCTTC; CDR3aa: CATPPGASGSSNEQFF
abundance: .; j_gene: TRBJ1-3; v_gene: TRBV5-1; d_gene: .; CDR3nt: TGCGCCAGCAGCTTGGTGTATCCCCCTAACAGATCGGGAGGAAACACCATATATTTT; CDR3aa: CASSLVYPPNRSGGNTIYF
abundance: few; j_gene: TRBJ2-1; v_gene: TRBV7-9; d_gene: TRBD1; CDR3nt: TGTGCCAGCAGCTTAGCGGGACAGTACAATGAGCAGTTCTTC; CDR3aa: CASSLAGQYNEQFF
abundance: .; j_gene: TRBJ2-5; v_gene: TRBV6-2/TRBV6-3; d_gene: TRBD1; CDR3nt: TGTGCCAGCAGTTTAGCTGGTATCGGAACAGGGGGCGGGGAGACCCAGTACTTC; CDR3aa: CASSLAGIGTGGGETQYF
abundance: .; j_gene: TRBJ2-5; v_gene: TRBV7-3; d_gene: .; CDR3nt: TGTGCCAGCAGCTCGACCGGAGAGACCCAGTACTTC; CDR3aa: CASSSTGETQYF
abundance: .; j_gene: TRBJ1-6; v_gene: TRBV25-1; d_gene: .; CDR3nt: TGTGCCAGCAGTGAACAGAGCTCCTATAATTCACCCCTCCACTTT; CDR3aa: CASSEQSSYNSPLHF
abundance: few; j_gene: TRBJ2-7; v_gene: TRBV7-9; d_gene: TRBD1; CDR3nt: TGTGCCAGCAGCCTACTCGACGGACAGGGGGACTACGAGCAGTACTTC; CDR3aa: CASSLLDGQGDYEQYF
abundance: .; j_gene: TRBJ2-2; v_gene: TRBV15; d_gene: .; CDR3nt: TGTGCCACCAGCCGCACCGGGGAGCTGTTTTTT; CDR3aa: CATSRTGELFF
abundance: .; j_gene: TRBJ2-7; v_gene: TRBV18; d_gene: .; CDR3nt: TGTGCCAGCTCACCATTTGGCCCCGGGGATATGGACGTCTACGAGCAGTACTTC; CDR3aa: CASSPFGPGDMDVYEQYF
abundance: .; j_gene: TRBJ1-1; v_gene: TRBV6-5; d_gene: .; CDR3nt: TGTGCCAGCAGTTTAGTGTTTGAGGGGCACACTGAAGCTTTCTTT; CDR3aa: CASSLVFEGHTEAFF
abundance: .; j_gene: TRBJ2-5; v_gene: TRBV28; d_gene: .; CDR3nt: TGTGCCAGCAGTTTAGACAGACAGCAAGAGACCCAGTACTTC; CDR3aa: CASSLDRQQETQYF
abundance: .; j_gene: TRBJ1-3; v_gene: TRBV29-1; d_gene: .; CDR3nt: TGCAGCGTTGAAGGGGGGGCAGCTGGAAACACCATATATTTT; CDR3aa: CSVEGGAAGNTIYF
abundance: once; j_gene: TRBJ1-4; v_gene: TRBV4-3; d_gene: .; CDR3nt: TGCGCCAGCAGCCAAGATTGGGAGGATGAAAAACTGTTTTTT; CDR3aa: CASSQDWEDEKLFF
abundance: once; j_gene: TRBJ2-5; v_gene: TRBV28; d_gene: .; CDR3nt: TGTGCCAGCACCCAGGGCCAACAAGAGACCCAGTACTTC; CDR3aa: CASTQGQQETQYF